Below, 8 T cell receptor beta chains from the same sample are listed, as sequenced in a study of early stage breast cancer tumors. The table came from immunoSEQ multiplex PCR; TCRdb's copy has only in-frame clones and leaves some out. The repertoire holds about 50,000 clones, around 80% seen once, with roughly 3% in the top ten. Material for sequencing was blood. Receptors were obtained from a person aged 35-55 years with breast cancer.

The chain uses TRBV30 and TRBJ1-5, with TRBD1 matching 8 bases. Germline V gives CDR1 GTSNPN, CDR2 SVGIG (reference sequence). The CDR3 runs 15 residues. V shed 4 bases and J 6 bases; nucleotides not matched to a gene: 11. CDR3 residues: CAWKSGQVVGQPQHF. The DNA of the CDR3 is TGTGCCTGGAAATCGGGACAGGTAGTAGGTCAGCCCCAGCATTTT.

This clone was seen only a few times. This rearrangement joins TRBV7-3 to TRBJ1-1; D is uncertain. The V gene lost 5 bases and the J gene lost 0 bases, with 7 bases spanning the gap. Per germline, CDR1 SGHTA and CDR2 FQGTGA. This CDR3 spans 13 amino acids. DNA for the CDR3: TGTGCCAGCAGCGCATCTATGAACACTGAAGCTTTCTTT. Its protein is CASSASMNTEAFF.

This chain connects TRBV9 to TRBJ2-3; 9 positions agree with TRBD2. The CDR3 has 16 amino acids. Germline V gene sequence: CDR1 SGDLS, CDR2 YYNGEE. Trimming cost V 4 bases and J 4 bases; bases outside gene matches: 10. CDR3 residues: CASSFALAGASDTQYF. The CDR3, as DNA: TGTGCCAGCAGCTTCGCCTTAGCGGGAGCGTCAGATACGCAGTATTTT.

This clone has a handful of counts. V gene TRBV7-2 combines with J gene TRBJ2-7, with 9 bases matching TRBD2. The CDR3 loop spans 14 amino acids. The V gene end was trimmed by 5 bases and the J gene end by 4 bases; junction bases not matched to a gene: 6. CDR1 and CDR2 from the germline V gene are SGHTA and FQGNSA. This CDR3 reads CASSLTSGGYEQYF. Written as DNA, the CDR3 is TGTGCCAGCAGCCTGACTAGCGGCGGTTACGAGCAGTACTTC.

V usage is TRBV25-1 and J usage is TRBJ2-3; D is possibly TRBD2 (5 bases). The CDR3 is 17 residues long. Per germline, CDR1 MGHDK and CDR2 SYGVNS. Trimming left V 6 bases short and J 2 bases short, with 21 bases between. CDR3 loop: CASSLQITPGLTDTQYF. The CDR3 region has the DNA TGTGCCAGCAGCTTACAAATAACACCCGGACTCACAGATACGCAGTATTTT.

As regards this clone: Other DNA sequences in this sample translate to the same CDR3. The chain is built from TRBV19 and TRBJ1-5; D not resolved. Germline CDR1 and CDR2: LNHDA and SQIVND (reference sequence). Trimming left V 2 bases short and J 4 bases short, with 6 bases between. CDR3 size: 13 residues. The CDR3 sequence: CASSIQANQPQHF. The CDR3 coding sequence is TGTGCCAGTAGTATACAGGCTAATCAGCCCCAGCATTTT.

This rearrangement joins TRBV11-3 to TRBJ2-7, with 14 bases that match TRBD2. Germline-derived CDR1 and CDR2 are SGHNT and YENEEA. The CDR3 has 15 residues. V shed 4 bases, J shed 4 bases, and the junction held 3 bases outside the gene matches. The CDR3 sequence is CASSWGLAGEYEQYF. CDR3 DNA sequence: TGTGCCAGCAGCTGGGGACTAGCGGGAGAGTACGAGCAGTACTTC.

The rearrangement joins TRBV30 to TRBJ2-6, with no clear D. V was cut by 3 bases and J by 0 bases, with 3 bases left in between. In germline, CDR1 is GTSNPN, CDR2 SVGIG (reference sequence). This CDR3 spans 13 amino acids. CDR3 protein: CAWRISGANVLTF. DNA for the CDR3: TGTGCCTGGAGGATCTCTGGGGCCAACGTCCTGACTTTC.